This is a list of T cell receptor beta chains from one sample in a study of CD8+ T cells in alopecia areata. Some clones are missing from TCRdb's copy, which holds only in-frame ones; the method was immunoSEQ multiplex PCR. The data show about 200,000 clones, less than 75% seen once. The sequenced sample was CD4+ T cells sorted from blood, obtained at week 4, from a patient treated with tofacitinib. Receptor source: a human donor with alopecia areata. CDR3s leave out the opening cysteine and the closing phenylalanine or tryptophan. D genes are given only for firm matches.

TRBV25-1	TRBJ1-6	.	AKSREPGLH
TRBV30	TRBJ1-1	.	AWSSLLNTEAF
TRBV29-1	TRBJ1-1	.	SVGEGGATEAF
TRBV5-1	TRBJ2-5	.	ASSFQQGSQETQY
TRBV30	TRBJ1-4	TRBD1	AWRVRRGRPNEKLF
TRBV29-1	TRBJ1-2	.	SVDYGYT
TRBV14	TRBJ2-7	TRBD1	ASSFPGQGTYEQY
TRBV7-8	TRBJ2-7	TRBD2	ASSPRTSGAYEQY
TRBV7-7	TRBJ2-1	TRBD2	ASSPGLAGQNEQF
TRBV6-5	TRBJ1-1	TRBD1	ASSGQGFYEAF
TRBV13	TRBJ1-4	.	ASSEGGDIKLF
TRBV4-1	TRBJ1-2	.	ASSQDGAVGSGIYGYT
TRBV19	TRBJ2-7	.	ASSIGGRTYEQY
TRBV29-1	TRBJ2-3	.	SVQPLTARTDTQY
TRBV15	TRBJ2-1	TRBD2	ATSIGGGTYNEQF
TRBV9	TRBJ2-3	.	ASSVVGSDTQY
TRBV29-1	TRBJ1-1	.	SVEGGEQINTEAF
TRBV4-3	TRBJ1-2	.	ASSHGDGDYGYT
TRBV18	TRBJ1-1	TRBD1	ASSPKTGGAAEAF
TRBV20-1	TRBJ1-2	.	SARLSGGYT
TRBV4-2	TRBJ2-3	TRBD1	ASSHAGQGSSDTQY
TRBV7-9	TRBJ2-7	TRBD2	ASSFGLAVGEQY
TRBV27	TRBJ2-3	.	ASTRAGYSTDTQY
TRBV15	TRBJ2-3	.	ATSRGYRGTDTQY
TRBV30	TRBJ1-5	.	AWSPGDNQPQH
TRBV5-1	TRBJ1-6	.	ASHPEGGTDSPLH
TRBV7-9	TRBJ2-1	.	ASSLEGGSYNEQF
TRBV30	TRBJ1-1	.	AWMRVEAF
TRBV5-1	TRBJ1-2	TRBD1	ASSLGSPRTGNGYT
TRBV29-1	TRBJ1-1	TRBD1	SVNRDRVTEAF
TRBV25-1	TRBJ1-2	.	ASSANQGFGYGYT
TRBV2	TRBJ2-2	.	ASTIRSTGELF
TRBV27	TRBJ1-6	.	ASSSWESANSPLH
TRBV10-3	TRBJ1-1	.	AISESTGGWGAQAEAF
TRBV11-1	TRBJ2-2	.	ASTYRRTGELF
TRBV7-2	TRBJ2-5	.	ASSRVGGLETQY
TRBV30	TRBJ1-5	.	AWSVGIDQPQH
TRBV7-8	TRBJ2-2	.	ASSSRRERSGELF
TRBV29-1	TRBJ2-2	.	SVDRWNTGELF
TRBV6-1	TRBJ2-7	.	ASNQVGAEQY
TRBV2	TRBJ1-2	.	ASRTGTAPNYGYT
TRBV14	TRBJ1-2	.	ASSQATGHHT